The sequence of this T cell receptor beta chain was determined in a study of blood T cell repertoires in COVID-19. Study-wide context: Some COVID-19 samples were acute and others convalescent; all came from the United States, Italy and Spain.

The repertoire was sequenced with immunoSEQ multiplex PCR; TCRdb's copy has only in-frame clones and lacks some. The sample contains 88,000 or so clones, about 85% of which appear only once. This TCR was recovered from a human donor in a cohort sampled during active COVID-19. The source material was peripheral blood.

This chain's CDR3 is CASSSSGRGGEQFF. DNA for the CDR3: TGTGCCAGCAGCTCCAGCGGGAGGGGAGGTGAGCAGTTCTTC. The gene calls are TRBV7-9 and TRBJ2-1; TRBD2 matches 10 bases. With V trimmed by 4 bases and J by 9 bases, 6 bases remained unmatched. Germline CDR1 and CDR2: SEHNR and FQNEAQ (reference sequence). The CDR3 length is 14 residues.